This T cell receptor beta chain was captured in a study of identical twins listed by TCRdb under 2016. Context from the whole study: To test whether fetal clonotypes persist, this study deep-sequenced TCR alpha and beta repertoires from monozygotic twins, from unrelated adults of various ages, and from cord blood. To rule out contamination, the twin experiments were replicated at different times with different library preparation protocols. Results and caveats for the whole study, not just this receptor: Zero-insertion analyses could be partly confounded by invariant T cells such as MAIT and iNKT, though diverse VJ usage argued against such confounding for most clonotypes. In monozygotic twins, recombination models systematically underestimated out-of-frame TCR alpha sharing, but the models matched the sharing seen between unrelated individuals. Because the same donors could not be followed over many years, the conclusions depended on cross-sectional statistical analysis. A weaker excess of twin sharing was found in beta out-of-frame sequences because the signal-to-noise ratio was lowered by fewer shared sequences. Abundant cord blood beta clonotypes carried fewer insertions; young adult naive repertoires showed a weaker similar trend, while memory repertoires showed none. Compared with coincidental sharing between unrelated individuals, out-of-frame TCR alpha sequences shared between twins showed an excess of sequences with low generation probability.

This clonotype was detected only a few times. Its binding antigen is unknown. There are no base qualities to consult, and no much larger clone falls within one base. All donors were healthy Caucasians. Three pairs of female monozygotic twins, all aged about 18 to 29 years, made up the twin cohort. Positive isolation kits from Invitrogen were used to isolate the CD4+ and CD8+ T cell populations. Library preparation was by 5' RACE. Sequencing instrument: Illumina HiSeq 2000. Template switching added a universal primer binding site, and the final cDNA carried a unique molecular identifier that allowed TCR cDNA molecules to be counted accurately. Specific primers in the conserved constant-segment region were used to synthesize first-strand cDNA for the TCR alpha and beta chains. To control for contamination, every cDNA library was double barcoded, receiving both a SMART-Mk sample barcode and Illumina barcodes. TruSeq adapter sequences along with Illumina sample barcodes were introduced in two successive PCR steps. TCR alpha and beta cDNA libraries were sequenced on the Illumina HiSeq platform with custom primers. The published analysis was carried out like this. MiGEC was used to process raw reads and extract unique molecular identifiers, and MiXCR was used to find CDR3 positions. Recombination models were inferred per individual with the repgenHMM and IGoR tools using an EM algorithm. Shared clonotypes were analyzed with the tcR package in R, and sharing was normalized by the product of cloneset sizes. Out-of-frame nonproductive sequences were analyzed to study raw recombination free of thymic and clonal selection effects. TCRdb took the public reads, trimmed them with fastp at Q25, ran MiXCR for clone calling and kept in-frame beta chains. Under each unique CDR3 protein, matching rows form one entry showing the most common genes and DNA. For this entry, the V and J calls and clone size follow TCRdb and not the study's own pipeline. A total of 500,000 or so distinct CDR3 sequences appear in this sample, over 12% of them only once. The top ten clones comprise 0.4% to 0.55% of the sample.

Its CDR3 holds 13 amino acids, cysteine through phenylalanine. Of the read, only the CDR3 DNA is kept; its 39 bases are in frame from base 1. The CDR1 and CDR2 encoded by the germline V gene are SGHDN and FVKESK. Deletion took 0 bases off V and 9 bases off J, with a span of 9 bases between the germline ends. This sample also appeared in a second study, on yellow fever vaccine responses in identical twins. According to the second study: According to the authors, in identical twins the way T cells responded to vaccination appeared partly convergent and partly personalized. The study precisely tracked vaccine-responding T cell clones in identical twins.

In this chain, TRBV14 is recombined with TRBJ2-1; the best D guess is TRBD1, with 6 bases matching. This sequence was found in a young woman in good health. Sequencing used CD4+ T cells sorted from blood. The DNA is TGTGCCAGCAGCCAAGAGTTGGGGGCTGAGCAGTTCTTC. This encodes CASSQELGAEQFF.